This TCR beta chain was found in a study of cytomegalovirus exposure and HLA in healthy donors. The overall study: Sequencing of about 179 million T cells in an earlier analysis found 100 million to 140 million unique TCR beta sequences.

PCR was performed using 60 Vbeta and 13 Jbeta primers. Profiled with immunoSEQ multiplex PCR; TCRdb holds only in-frame clones, not every one. The table lists 150,000 or so clones. Overall study results and limits: Despite most TCR sequences being rare, some public TCRs occurred in many donors.

The CDR3 is 13 amino acids. Germline V lookup: CDR1 MGHRA, CDR2 YSYEKL. As regards this clone: Its antigen is unknown. An end of the junction differs from the germline gene, which may be a read error.

The sequence derives from a young woman in good health and CMV-seronegative. The sample consisted of PBMCs. The rearrangement joins TRBV4-1 to TRBJ1-2; a possible D gene is TRBD1 (5 bases). CDR3 loop: CASRAGGNYGCTF. The CDR3 DNA is TGCGCCAGCAGAGCGGGGGGTAACTATGGCTGCACCTTC.